This TCR beta chain was captured by sequencing in a study of cytomegalovirus exposure and HLA in healthy donors. Findings of the study overall: Another analysis was done later, and it associated roughly 15,000 TCR beta sequences with HLA alleles at 0.05 false discovery rate. A later analysis, which compared TCR beta chains of equal frequency, found the HLA-associated ones more clonally expanded. Exclusion as indistinguishable affected some V segments, including TRBV6-2 and TRBV6-3. TCR beta sequences reportedly predicted most subjects' HLA-A and HLA-B alleles accurately.

Germline V gene lookup returns CDR1 MDHEN and CDR2 SYDVKM. V was shortened by 1 base and J by 5 bases, with 8 bases between the two germline ends. This CDR3 comprises 13 residues. The PCR ran on 60 Vbeta and 13 Jbeta primers. The protocol was immunoSEQ multiplex PCR, while the TCRdb copy is restricted to in-frame clones and leaves out a portion. The table counts about 58,000 clones; 2% to 2.5% lies in the top ten. With respect to this clone: The antigen remains unidentified.

The chain links TRBV28 to TRBJ1-1; D uncertain. The sequencing input was PBMCs. The receptor was isolated from a woman between 18 and 29 years old in good health and CMV-seronegative. CDR3 sequence: CASSLYAGTEAFF. As DNA, the CDR3 is TGTGCCAGCAGTTTATATGCGGGGACTGAAGCTTTCTTT.